The following is a T cell receptor (beta chain) sequence with its context. Using immunoSEQ multiplex PCR, the repertoire was profiled, and TCRdb retains in-frame clones only, with some absent. This table holds some 94,000 clones, about 92% found once. The entry originates in a study of OX40 agonist ivuxolimab in advanced cancers. Study details: Patients receiving dose escalation had hepatocellular carcinoma, melanoma, renal cell or head and neck cancer.

The sample in question was CD4+ or CD8+ T cells sorted from blood, obtained in a trial of the OX40 agonist ivuxolimab. This TCR was recovered from an adult with an advanced solid tumor such as melanoma, head and neck, liver or kidney cancer.

The CDR3 coding sequence is TGTGCCAGCAGTGACAAGCAAGAGACCCAGTACTTC. This sequence encodes CASSDKQETQYF. The V gene is TRBV27, the J gene TRBJ2-5; D is undetermined. Germline loops: CDR1 MNHEY, CDR2 SMNVEV (reference sequence). The CDR3 loop spans 12 amino acids. Trimming shortened V by 5 bases and J by 2 bases, and 6 bases separated the two germline ends.